The T cell receptor (beta chain) described here comes from a study of tumor-infiltrating lymphocytes in primary liver carcinoma. Overall study results and limits: Researchers report that only about 7.5-25% of top clones turned up in all five tumor regions.

Constant-region priming of about 0.5 ug total RNA yielded TCR beta cDNA. Three nested multiplex PCR rounds, a slightly modified ARM-PCR method, built the TCR beta libraries. MiXCR, run by TCRdb on the multiplex PCR reads, gives a single entry per CDR3 protein. The table lists approximately 110,000 distinct CDR3 sequences, 64% of them singletons. Scientists recovered RNA and DNA together from roughly 20-30 mg of unsorted bulk tissue. Treatment-naive at the time, the patients had chronic HBV infection. A note on this clonotype: Its antigen remains unidentified.

This TCR came from a woman aged 55-70 years with primary liver carcinoma and hepatitis B virus infection. Sequencing input: liver tumor tissue from sampling region 3. As to subset: tumor region T3, left-lateral pole.

In DNA, the CDR3 is TGTGCCAGCAGTATTAGCGGGGCTATGCCTGGGGCCAACGTCCTGACTTTC. Translation gives CASSISGAMPGANVLTF. The rearrangement joins TRBV7-8 to TRBJ2-6; 8 nucleotides align to TRBD2. Trimming took 6 bases from V and 2 from J; bases not matched to a gene: 9. This CDR3 has 17 amino acids. Germline V gene data show CDR1 as SGHVS and CDR2 as FQNEAQ.